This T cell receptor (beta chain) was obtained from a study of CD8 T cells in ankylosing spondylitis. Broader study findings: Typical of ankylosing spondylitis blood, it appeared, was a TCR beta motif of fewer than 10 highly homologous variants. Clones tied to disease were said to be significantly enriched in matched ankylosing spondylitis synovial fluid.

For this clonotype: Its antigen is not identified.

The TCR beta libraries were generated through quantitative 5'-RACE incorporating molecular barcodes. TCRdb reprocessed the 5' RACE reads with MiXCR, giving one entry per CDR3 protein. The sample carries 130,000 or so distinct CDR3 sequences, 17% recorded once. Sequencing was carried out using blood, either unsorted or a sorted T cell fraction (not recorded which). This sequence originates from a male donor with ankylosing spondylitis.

CDR3 residues: CASSYSGRIAKNIQYF. CDR3 nucleotide sequence: TGTGCCAGCAGTTACTCGGGGAGGATAGCCAAAAACATTCAGTACTTC. The chain is built from TRBV6-2 or TRBV6-3 and TRBJ2-4; D might be TRBD2 (6 bases). V was pared by 0 bases and J by 0 bases, with 9 bases between. The germline V gene encodes CDR1 MNHEY and CDR2 SVGEGT. This CDR3 spans 16 amino acids.